One sample yielded the 27 T cell receptor beta chains listed below, sequenced in a study of EBV T-cell therapy then PD-1 blockade in nasopharyngeal carcinoma. Antigens for these TCRs are unknown. Treatment denoted: AdE1-LMPpoly-expanded autologous EBV-specific T-cell therapy followed by anti-PD-1 nivolumab. Generated by immunoSEQ multiplex PCR, the TCRdb table keeps only in-frame clones and is missing some. The data contain over 15,000 clones, almost 85% of them singletons. This material consisted of CD8+ T cells from blood, taken at roughly day 32 from a patient whose treatment included autologous EBV-specific T cells and nivolumab. Receptor source: a man in his forties with nasopharyngeal carcinoma.

V and J are TRBV7-2 and TRBJ2-7; D may match TRBD1 or TRBD2 (6 bases each). The germline V and J ends were trimmed by 1 base and 2 bases, with 12 bases remaining between them. Germline V gives CDR1 SGHTA, CDR2 FQGNSA. This CDR3 spans 15 amino acids. CDR3 sequence reads: CASSLEAGGPYEQYF. The CDR3 region has the DNA TGTGCCAGCAGCTTAGAAGCCGGGGGCCCCTACGAGCAGTACTTC.

The chain is built from TRBV5-8 and TRBJ2-3; 8 bases are shared with TRBD1. Germline loops: CDR1 SGHTS, CDR2 YDEGEE. The length of the CDR3 is 15 residues. Losses at the gene ends were 4 bases for V and 0 bases for J; bases not matched to a gene: 4. The CDR3, as DNA: TGTGCCAGCAGCCCTGGACAGGGAAGCACAGATACGCAGTATTTT. Residues: CASSPGQGSTDTQYF.

V and J are TRBV2 and TRBJ1-5; 8 bases map to TRBD1. The germline V gene encodes CDR1 SNHLY and CDR2 FYNNEI. The CDR3 loop spans 15 amino acids. V gave up 3 bases and J gave up 0 bases; unmatched junction bases: 1. CDR3 nucleotides: TGTGCCAGCAGTGACAGGGGGCCTAGCAATCAGCCCCAGCATTTT. Protein sequence: CASSDRGPSNQPQHF.

In this sample, this clone turned up a few times. This chain uses TRBV7-6 with TRBJ2-1; D assignment may be TRBD1 or TRBD2 (6 bases each). The CDR3 runs to 15 residues. The germline V and J ends were trimmed by 0 bases and 3 bases, with 9 bases remaining between them. Germline V lookup: CDR1 SGHVS, CDR2 FNYEAQ. DNA for the CDR3: TGTGCCAGCAGCTTAGCGGGGGGCCTCTACAATGAGCAGTTCTTC. Its translation is CASSLAGGLYNEQFF.

This rearrangement joins TRBV4-1 to TRBJ2-1; 12 bases fit TRBD2. Trimming at V came to 8 bases and at J to 7 bases, leaving 6 bases not matched to a gene. The CDR3 runs 14 residues. Germline V gives CDR1 MGHRA, CDR2 YSYEKL. CDR3 in DNA: TGCGCCAGCCGTCTAGCGGGGGGGCGGAATGAGCAGTTCTTC. Translating it yields CASRLAGGRNEQFF.

The chain combines TRBV19 with TRBJ1-2; D remains ambiguous. The germline gives CDR1 LNHDA, CDR2 SQIVND (reference sequence). The V gene lost 7 bases and the J gene lost 8 bases, with 14 bases spanning the gap. The length of the CDR3 is 12 residues. The CDR3: CASTHRTRGYTF. In DNA, the CDR3 is TGTGCCAGTACCCATAGGACCCGGGGCTACACCTTC.

The chain uses TRBV28 and TRBJ2-7; a possible D gene is TRBD2 (5 bases). V lost 8 bases to trimming and J lost 5 bases, with 19 bases between them. CDR3 length: 14 residues. CDR1 and CDR2 from the germline V gene are MDHEN and SYDVKM. CDR3 amino acids: CASSSTRRWNEQYF. CDR3 in DNA: TGTGCCAGCTCCTCTACACGGAGGTGGAACGAGCAGTACTTC.

In this sample, this clone turned up once. This chain uses TRBV4-2 with TRBJ2-1; tentatively, D is TRBD2 (7 bases). Trimming pared 0 bases from V and 6 bases from J, leaving 15 bases between. The CDR3 spans 16 residues. The germline V gene has CDR1 LGHNA and CDR2 YNFKEQ. In DNA, the CDR3 is TGTGCCAGCAGCCAAGATGTCGGGGGGCCTCTCAATGAGCAGTTCTTC. It specifies CASSQDVGGPLNEQFF.

The V gene is TRBV27, the J gene TRBJ2-5, with D possibly TRBD2 on 6 matching bases. The CDR3 loop spans 17 amino acids. The germline V gene has CDR1 MNHEY and CDR2 SMNVEV (reference sequence). The germline V and J ends were trimmed by 5 bases and 2 bases, with 21 bases remaining between them. The CDR3 nucleotides are TGTGCCAGCAGTCACCGGCGGGACCCCAAGAAACAAGAGACCCAGTACTTC. Protein sequence: CASSHRRDPKKQETQYF.

This chain joins TRBV20-1 and TRBJ1-2; D gene unclear. Germline CDR1 reads DFQATT; CDR2 reads SNEGSKA (reference sequence). Trimming shortened V by 1 base and J by 8 bases, and 8 bases separated the two germline ends. The CDR3 consists of 11 residues. CDR3 nucleotides: TGCAGTGCTAGAGTACAAGCAGGCTACACCTTC. It is translated as CSARVQAGYTF.

As for this clone: This same CDR3 is encoded by further DNA sequences in the sample. The chain has TRBV6-2 or TRBV6-3 and TRBJ1-4, with 9 bases fitting TRBD1. The germline CDR1 and CDR2 sequences are MNHEY and SVGEGT. The CDR3 spans 14 residues. J was trimmed by 7 bases and V by 5 bases; bases with no gene match: 5. CDR3 DNA sequence: TGTGCCAGCAGTCGACAGGGGGAGAGTGAAAAACTGTTTTTT. Encoded protein: CASSRQGESEKLFF.

This chain uses TRBV12-3 or TRBV12-4 with TRBJ2-1, with D unclear. Trimming removed 3 bases at V and 6 bases at J, with 9 bases between. The CDR3 spans 13 residues. The CDR3 sequence is CASSFGPANEQFF. DNA for the CDR3: TGTGCCAGCAGTTTCGGCCCCGCCAATGAGCAGTTCTTC.

V is TRBV24-1 and J is TRBJ2-1; D is perhaps TRBD1 (5 bases). CDR3 length: 14 amino acids. CDR1 is KGHDR, CDR2 SFDVKD, per germline. V was pared by 0 bases and J by 7 bases, with 9 bases between. In nucleotides, the CDR3 is TGTGCCACCAGTGATTTGTCAGGGCTAAATGAGCAGTTCTTC. Translating gives CATSDLSGLNEQFF.

V is TRBV19 and J is TRBJ1-2; D remains ambiguous. The V end lost 0 bases, the J end lost 6 bases, and 8 bases lay between the germline ends. Germline-derived CDR1 and CDR2 are LNHDA and SQIVND (reference sequence). The CDR3 is 13 amino acids. CDR3 in amino acids: CASSIDPTDGYTF. CDR3 in DNA: TGTGCCAGTAGTATAGATCCTACTGATGGCTACACCTTC. Drawing the rest from reference TRBV19 and TRBJ1-2, the complete variable domain is DGGITQSPKYLFRKEGQNVTLSCEQNLNHDAMYWYRQDPGQGLRLIYYSQIVNDFQKGDIAEGYSVSREKKESFPLTVTSAQKNPTAFYLCASSIDPTDGYTFGSGTRLTVV.

This clone was detected only once. This chain connects TRBV6-1 to TRBJ2-5, with TRBD1 matching 8 bases. Trimming took 1 base from V and 2 from J; bases not matched to a gene: 3. Per the germline V gene, CDR1 is MNHNS and CDR2 is SASEGT. The CDR3 extends over 15 amino acids. The CDR3 region is CASSEGTGQQETQYF. CDR3 coding DNA: TGTGCCAGCAGTGAAGGGACAGGGCAACAAGAGACCCAGTACTTC.

The rearrangement links TRBV3-1 (or the pseudogene TRBV3-2) to TRBJ2-1; TRBD2 matches 7 bases. Germline lookup yields CDR1 LGHDT and CDR2 YNNKEL (reference sequence). The J segment lost 4 bases and the V segment lost 9 bases, leaving 15 bases of the junction unmatched. This CDR3 contains 16 residues. The CDR3 DNA reads TGTGCCAGTTCAAGGGCGGGGGAGTGGGCTTACAATGAGCAGTTCTTC. Translating it yields CASSRAGEWAYNEQFF.

V gene TRBV6-4 combines with J gene TRBJ2-3; D call uncertain. The CDR3 sequence is 16 residues long. Trimming removed 0 bases at V and 0 bases at J, with 10 bases between. Germline CDR1 reads MRHNA; CDR2 reads SNTAGT. For the CDR3, the DNA is TGTGCCAGCAGTGACTCGGAAAGGGATAGCACAGATACGCAGTATTTT. Its protein is CASSDSERDSTDTQYF.

The chain has TRBV2 and TRBJ2-7; 9 bases map to TRBD1. The V gene end was trimmed by 0 bases and the J gene end by 3 bases; junction bases not matched to a gene: 12. From germline, CDR1 is SNHLY and CDR2 FYNNEI. The CDR3 runs to 18 residues. CDR3 in DNA: TGTGCCAGCAGTGAAGCCGGGACAGGGAAAGTCTATGGCTACGAGCAGTACTTC. This codes for CASSEAGTGKVYGYEQYF.

The chain combines TRBV6-5 with TRBJ1-5, with 10 nucleotides matching TRBD1. Germline V gene lookup returns CDR1 MNHEY and CDR2 SVGAGI. With 8 bases clipped from V and 4 bases from J, the junction kept 5 bases outside the gene matches. This CDR3 is built from 14 residues. CDR3 sequence reads: CASRTDRGNQPQHF. CDR3 sequence (DNA): TGTGCCAGCCGGACGGACAGGGGGAATCAGCCCCAGCATTTT.

The CDR3 loop reads CASSLTPGQGDEQFF. Written as DNA, the CDR3 is TGTGCCAGCAGCCTGACCCCGGGACAGGGGGATGAGCAGTTCTTC. The chain is built from TRBV5-4 and TRBJ2-1; 11 bases match TRBD1. CDR1 and CDR2 (germline): SGHNT, YYREEE (reference sequence). This CDR3 region has 15 residues. Unmatched junction bases numbered 8, after V lost 4 bases and J lost 8 bases.

The genes are TRBV7-2 and TRBJ2-1, with a possible D match to TRBD2 (5 bases). The CDR3 is 14 residues long. The germline gives CDR1 SGHTA, CDR2 FQGNSA. V gave up 3 bases and J gave up 7 bases, with 13 bases separating them. The CDR3 region has the DNA TGTGCCAGCAGCTTCCGGACGGGCGGGAATGAGCAGTTCTTC. Amino acid sequence: CASSFRTGGNEQFF.

In this sample, this clone turned up once. The chain is built from TRBV2 and TRBJ2-7; the D is unclear. V was clipped by 6 bases and J by 3 bases, with 3 bases between them. The CDR3 covers 10 residues. Germline V gene data show CDR1 as SNHLY and CDR2 as FYNNEI. The CDR3 reads CASRGYEQYF. Here the CDR3 DNA reads TGTGCCAGCAGGGGCTACGAGCAGTACTTC.

V and J are TRBV4-1 and TRBJ2-1; possibly TRBD1 for D (5 bases). Trimming took off 2 bases at V and 0 bases at J, with 14 bases between the two ends. This CDR3 is built from 17 residues. Germline CDR1 reads MGHRA; CDR2 reads YSYEKL. CDR3 sequence: CASSQKMGQSSYNEQFF. CDR3 coding DNA: TGCGCCAGCAGCCAAAAAATGGGGCAGAGCTCCTACAATGAGCAGTTCTTC.

The J gene is TRBJ2-7, the V gene TRBV6-2 or TRBV6-3; tentative D call: TRBD1 (6 bases). The CDR3 extends over 12 amino acids. V was trimmed by 5 bases and J by 5 bases, leaving 10 bases between them. Germline CDR1 and CDR2: MNHEY and SVGEGT. The CDR3 region is CASSQGFNEQYF. CDR3 DNA sequence: TGTGCCAGCAGTCAGGGGTTCAACGAGCAGTACTTC.

This chain joins TRBV6-1 and TRBJ2-1; 7 nucleotides line up with TRBD2. The CDR3 is 15 amino acids. The V gene's germline CDR1 is MNHNS and CDR2 SASEGT. J lost 5 bases, V lost 1 base, and 5 bases had no gene match. The DNA for the CDR3 is TGTGCCAGCAGTGAAGTGGGCGGGGGTCACAATGAGCAGTTCTTC. Translated: CASSEVGGGHNEQFF.

This sequence joins TRBV5-5 and TRBJ2-7, with unresolved D. With 5 bases removed from V and 3 bases from J, the gap between germline ends came to 12 bases. Germline values: CDR1 SGHKS, CDR2 YYEKEE (reference sequence). The CDR3 runs to 13 residues. CDR3 sequence reads: CASSIDNYYEQYF. The CDR3 DNA is TGTGCCAGCAGTATCGACAACTACTACGAGCAGTACTTC.

The sample holds a few counts of this clone. The J gene is TRBJ2-3, the V gene TRBV6-6, with no clear D. Between the trimmed V and J ends, which lost 0 bases and 1 base, there was a span of 8 bases. The CDR3 loop spans 15 amino acids. The germline V gene encodes CDR1 MNHNY and CDR2 SVGAGI (reference sequence). As DNA, the CDR3 is TGTGCCAGCAGTTACTCTCGGCCAGGCACAGATACGCAGTATTTT. Translated, it gives CASSYSRPGTDTQYF.